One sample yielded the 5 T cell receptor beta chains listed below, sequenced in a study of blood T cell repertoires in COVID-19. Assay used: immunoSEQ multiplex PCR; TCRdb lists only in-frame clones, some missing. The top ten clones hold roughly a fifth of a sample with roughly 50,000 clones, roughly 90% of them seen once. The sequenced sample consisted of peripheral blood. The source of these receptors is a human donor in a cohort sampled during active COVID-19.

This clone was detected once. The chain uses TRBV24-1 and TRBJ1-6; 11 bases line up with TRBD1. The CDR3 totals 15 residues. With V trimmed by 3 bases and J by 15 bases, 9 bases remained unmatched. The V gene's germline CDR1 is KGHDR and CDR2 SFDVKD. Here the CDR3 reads CATSDPTDRGHILHF. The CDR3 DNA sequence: TGTGCCACCAGTGATCCGACGGACAGGGGGCATATCCTCCACTTT.

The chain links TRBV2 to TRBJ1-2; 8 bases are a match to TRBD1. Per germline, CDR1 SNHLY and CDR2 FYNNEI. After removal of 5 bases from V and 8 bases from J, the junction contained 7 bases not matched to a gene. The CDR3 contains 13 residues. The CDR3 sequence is CASSQWTGSGYTF. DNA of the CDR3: TGTGCCAGCAGTCAGTGGACAGGGTCCGGCTACACCTTC.

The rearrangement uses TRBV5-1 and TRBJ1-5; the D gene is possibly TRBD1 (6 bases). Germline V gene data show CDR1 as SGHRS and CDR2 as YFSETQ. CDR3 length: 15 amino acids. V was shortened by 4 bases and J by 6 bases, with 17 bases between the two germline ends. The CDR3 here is CASSQTGREGQPQHF. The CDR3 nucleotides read TGCGCCAGCAGCCAAACAGGGAGGGAAGGTCAGCCCCAGCATTTT.

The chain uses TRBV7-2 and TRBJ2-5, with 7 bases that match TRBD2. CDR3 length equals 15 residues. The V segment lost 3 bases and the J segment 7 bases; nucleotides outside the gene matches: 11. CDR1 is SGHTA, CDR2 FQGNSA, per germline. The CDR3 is CASSLGGLAEGTQYF. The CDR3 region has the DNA TGTGCCAGCAGCTTGGGGGGGTTGGCCGAGGGGACCCAGTACTTC.

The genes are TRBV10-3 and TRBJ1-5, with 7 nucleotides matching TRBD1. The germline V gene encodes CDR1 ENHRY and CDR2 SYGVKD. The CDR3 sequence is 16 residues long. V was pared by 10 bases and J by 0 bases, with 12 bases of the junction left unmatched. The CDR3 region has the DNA TGTGCCACAACCCCTCAAGACAGGGATAGCAATCAGCCCCAGCATTTT. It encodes CATTPQDRDSNQPQHF.